Included here is one TCR beta chain sequence, with context. It lacks a known antigen. No base quality values were provided; no much bigger clone lies one nucleotide off. In Seattle, one collaborating source enrolled patients while the infection was active and tracked those patients longitudinally over the course of disease. The collaborating institutions used their own protocols to collect whole blood in K2EDTA tubes. For TCRbeta analysis, collaborators shipped samples as frozen whole blood, isolated PBMCs, or DNA extracted from either of those sample types. Trimming takes 4 bases off V and 3 bases off J; junction bases not matched to a gene: 5. The CDR3 has 15 amino acids, counting the end cysteine and phenylalanine. The DNA shown is the 45-base CDR3, in frame from base 1. Reading the germline V gene gives CDR1 KGHDR and CDR2 SFDVKD. The sample belongs to a study of blood T cell repertoires in COVID-19 (TCRdb year 2020). Notes on the research overall: Collaborator samples came from the United States, Italy and Spain and covered acute and convalescent phases of COVID-19. HLA class I and class II types, where available, came from metadata supplied by the sample provider rather than from assay-based typing. A de-identified subject ID, COVID-19 status, age in years and sex were almost always included in the sample metadata. The repertoires were made available in a free public database intended to serve as a resource for research on the immune response to SARS-CoV-2. Samples were obtained from the ongoing ImmuneRACE study (first 160 participants) and from 1,254 subjects provided by 6 global collaborators. The dataset comprised deeply sampled blood TCRbeta repertoires from subjects exposed to, actively infected with, or recovered from COVID-19. The prospective study material was composed of cDNA or gDNA derived from T cells, B-cell-depleted T cells, or PBMCs. Findings and caveats that apply to the study as a whole: The amount of clinical and demographic metadata varied by source and participant and was provided uncurated.

TCRbeta CDR3 regions were amplified from genomic DNA by means of the immunoSEQ Assay, a bias-controlled multiplex PCR. On the authors' methods: The number of nucleated cells in each sample was estimated by amplification of reference gene primers within the assay. To quantify the absolute abundance of each unique TCRbeta CDR3 rearrangement, sequence reads were collapsed and filtered. For each sample, productive Simpson clonality was calculated by taking the square root of Simpson's diversity index across productive rearrangements. TCRdb re-hosts the immuneACCESS table, in-frame sequences only. Its copies lack some clones; in the studies checked, an unresolved V gene accounts for under half of them, and the cause for the rest is not known. V, J and clone size are taken as reported in that table, and D and trimming were inferred from the DNA itself. In this sample the table shows nearly 70,000 clones, roughly nine tenths of which occur a single time. About 3.4% of the sample belongs to the ten largest clones.

The sequence is built from TRBV24-1 and TRBJ1-5; TRBD1 matches 7 bases in the middle. The sequence derives from a woman aged 45-65 years with COVID-19, enrolled during active disease. Sequenced input: peripheral blood. In nucleotide form, the sequence is TGTGCCACCAGTGACACACAGGGGAACAATCAGCCCCAGCATTTT. The encoded protein is CATSDTQGNNQPQHF.